These 28 T cell receptor beta chains were sequenced from one sample in a study of blood T cell repertoires in COVID-19. The table came from immunoSEQ multiplex PCR; TCRdb's copy has only in-frame clones and leaves some out. Seen here are some 160,000 clones, just under 80% observed once, and the top ten hold around 7%. The sequenced sample consisted of peripheral blood. The receptor set was obtained from a man between 70 and 80 years old with active or convalescent COVID-19.

The J gene is TRBJ2-2, the V gene TRBV6-1; D remains unclear. The CDR3 is made up of 11 amino acids. Germline CDR1 and CDR2: MNHNS and SASEGT. V lost 3 bases to trimming and J lost 8 bases, with 4 bases between them. For the CDR3, the DNA is TGTGCCAGCAGTGACGGTGGGGAGCTGTTTTTT. This encodes CASSDGGELFF.

The chain couples TRBV19 to TRBJ1-1; 7 bases fit TRBD1. The V and J ends lost 4 bases and 5 bases, in that order; junction bases with no gene match: 4. The CDR3 consists of 13 residues. Germline V gene sequence: CDR1 LNHDA, CDR2 SQIVND (reference sequence). The CDR3 spells CASSTQGWTEAFF. In nucleotides, the CDR3 is TGTGCCAGTAGTACACAGGGGTGGACTGAAGCTTTCTTT.

The genes are TRBV5-1 and TRBJ2-5, with 12 positions matching TRBD2. The CDR3 covers 16 residues. The V gene end was trimmed by 3 bases and the J gene end by 5 bases; junction bases not matched to a gene: 8. Germline CDR1 reads SGHRS; CDR2 reads YFSETQ. The DNA of the CDR3 is TGCGCCAGCAGCTGGGAAGGACTAGCGGGGATTGAGACCCAGTACTTC. Its protein product is CASSWEGLAGIETQYF. Combining the CDR3 with reference TRBV5-1 and TRBJ2-5 gives the whole variable domain KAGVTQTPRYLIKTRGQQVTLSCSPISGHRSVSWYQQTPGQGLQFLFEYFSETQRNKGNFPGRFSGRQFSNSRSEMNVSTLELGDSALYLCASSWEGLAGIETQYFGPGTRLLVL.

V is TRBV30 and J is TRBJ2-5; 8 bases align to TRBD2. This CDR3 spans 14 amino acids. CDR1 GTSNPN and CDR2 SVGIG come from the germline V gene (reference sequence). The junction had 6 bases not matched to a gene; V was cut back by 5 bases and J by 1 base. CDR3 sequence reads: CAWRAGGLQETQYF. The CDR3 DNA follows: TGTGCCTGGCGCGCGGGGGGCCTCCAAGAGACCCAGTACTTC.

This clone was seen many times. The J gene is TRBJ1-1, the V gene TRBV6-1; D call uncertain. Trimming removed 2 bases at V and 7 bases at J, with 5 bases between. The length of the CDR3 is 11 residues. Germline loops: CDR1 MNHNS, CDR2 SASEGT. The CDR3 loop reads CASSESFEAFF. As DNA, the CDR3 is TGTGCCAGCAGTGAATCGTTTGAAGCTTTCTTT.

V and J are TRBV7-9 and TRBJ2-2, with 8 bases that match TRBD2. With 4 bases clipped from V and 4 bases from J, the junction kept 8 bases outside the gene matches. The CDR3 has 16 amino acids. CDR1 is SEHNR, CDR2 FQNEAQ, per germline (reference sequence). CDR3 in amino acids: CASSYPLREGTGELFF. The CDR3 DNA reads as TGTGCCAGCAGCTATCCCTTACGGGAGGGCACCGGGGAGCTGTTTTTT.

The chain employs TRBV28 and TRBJ2-7; 9 positions agree with TRBD2. The CDR3 consists of 15 residues. Germline V CDR1 and CDR2: MDHEN, SYDVKM. V dropped 4 bases and J dropped 3; count of bases not matched to a gene: 7. CDR3 sequence reads: CASSSLSGRFYEQYF. In DNA form, the CDR3 reads TGTGCCAGCAGTTCACTAAGCGGGAGGTTCTACGAGCAGTACTTC. Based on the CDR3 plus reference TRBV28 and TRBJ2-7, the full variable domain is DVKVTQSSRYLVKRTGEKVFLECVQDMDHENMFWYRQDPGLGLRLIYFSYDVKMKEKGDIPEGYSVSREKKERFSLILESASTNQTSMYLCASSSLSGRFYEQYFGPGTRLTVT.

V gene TRBV7-9 combines with J gene TRBJ2-6, with 7 bases matching TRBD2. The CDR3 is 19 residues long. The germline CDR1 and CDR2 sequences are SEHNR and FQNEAQ (reference sequence). Losses at the gene ends were 2 bases for V and 0 bases for J; bases not matched to a gene: 10. The CDR3 region has the DNA TGTGCCAGCAGCTTAAGAGGGGAGGGAAGGGCCTCTGGGGCCAACGTCCTGACTTTC. Translation: CASSLRGEGRASGANVLTF.

The rearrangement links TRBV9 to TRBJ2-2, with a weak D call TRBD2 (6 bases). Germline CDR1 and CDR2: SGDLS and YYNGEE. This CDR3 has 12 amino acids. Trimming removed 3 bases at V and 8 bases at J, with 8 bases between. For the CDR3, the DNA is TGTGCCAGCAGCGGCGGGGCGGGGGAGCTGTTTTTT. Encoded protein: CASSGGAGELFF.

This clone was seen just once. As DNA, the CDR3 is TGTGCCTGGAGTGAATATTGGGCGGGGCAACAAGGTAATGAGCAGTTCTTC. Translating gives CAWSEYWAGQQGNEQFF. The V and J genes are TRBV30 and TRBJ2-1; D may be TRBD2 (6 bases). Germline V gives CDR1 GTSNPN, CDR2 SVGIG (reference sequence). V was cut by 1 base and J by 7 bases, with 23 bases left in between. This CDR3 is built from 17 residues.

The chain employs TRBV6-6 and TRBJ2-1, with D possibly matching TRBD1 (5 bases). The CDR3 runs 13 residues. CDR1 MNHNY and CDR2 SVGAGI come from the germline V gene (reference sequence). Trimming pared 0 bases from V and 8 bases from J, leaving 8 bases between. The CDR3 region is CASSYSQGHEQFF. Here the CDR3 DNA reads TGTGCCAGCAGTTACTCGCAGGGCCATGAGCAGTTCTTC.

This chain links TRBV29-1 with TRBJ2-7, with 9 nucleotides matching TRBD1. The CDR3 runs to 14 residues. V trimming: 4 bases; J trimming: 3 bases; junction bases outside the gene matches: 7. Germline V lookup: CDR1 SQVTM, CDR2 ANQGSEA. The CDR3, as DNA: TGCAGCGTTGCCACCGGGACAGGGAACTACGAGCAGTACTTC. It yields the protein CSVATGTGNYEQYF.

The chain joins TRBV27 to TRBJ1-5, with TRBD1 identical over 7 bases. This CDR3 region has 14 residues. Germline V lookup: CDR1 MNHEY, CDR2 SMNVEV (reference sequence). The ends lost 3 bases at V and 6 bases at J; junction bases unmatched: 5. CDR3 in amino acids: CASSLTGSVQPQHF. The CDR3 coding sequence is TGTGCCAGCAGTTTGACAGGGAGTGTTCAGCCCCAGCATTTT.

This clone was seen ten or more times. The chain couples TRBV7-9 to TRBJ2-2; maybe TRBD2 (5 bases). V was pared by 3 bases and J by 6 bases, with 17 bases between. This CDR3 region has 16 residues. The V gene's germline CDR1 is SEHNR and CDR2 FQNEAQ (reference sequence). Written as DNA, the CDR3 is TGTGCCAGCAGCTTCGGGCTAGGGAGTTCGGCCGGGGAGCTGTTTTTT. This encodes CASSFGLGSSAGELFF.

This chain uses TRBV7-2 with TRBJ2-3, with 7 bases identical to TRBD2. Unmatched junction bases numbered 13, after V lost 1 base and J lost 0 bases. There are 19 residues in the CDR3. The germline CDR1 and CDR2 sequences are SGHTA and FQGNSA. CDR3 in DNA: TGTGCCAGCAGCTTAGGATTGGCGGGAGTAGCCCTCAGCACAGATACGCAGTATTTT. It translates to CASSLGLAGVALSTDTQYF.

Concerning this clone itself: The same CDR3 can be traced to other DNA sequences in this sample. The gene calls are TRBV9 and TRBJ2-5, with 7 bases fitting TRBD1. The CDR3 is made up of 14 amino acids. Trimming cost V 0 bases and J 2 bases; bases outside gene matches: 1. CDR1 and CDR2 from the germline V gene are SGDLS and YYNGEE. The CDR3 DNA sequence: TGTGCCAGCAGCGTAGGACAGGGTCAAGAGACCCAGTACTTC. It translates to CASSVGQGQETQYF.

The genes are TRBV5-4 and TRBJ2-7; TRBD2 matches 15 bases. Germline-derived CDR1 and CDR2 are SGHNT and YYREEE (reference sequence). The CDR3 has 15 amino acids. The V and J ends lost 4 bases and 6 bases, in that order; junction bases with no gene match: 5. This chain's CDR3 is CASSPWTSGGGEQYF. The DNA for the CDR3 is TGTGCCAGCAGCCCGTGGACTAGCGGGGGGGGCGAGCAGTACTTC.

The gene calls are TRBV19 and TRBJ1-5, with 9 nucleotides matching TRBD1. The V segment lost 7 bases and the J segment 4 bases; nucleotides outside the gene matches: 11. Looked up from germline, CDR1 is LNHDA and CDR2 is SQIVND (reference sequence). The CDR3 runs 16 residues. The CDR3, as DNA: TGTGCCAGTACCGAGACCGGGACAGGGATGAATCAGCCCCAGCATTTT. Protein sequence: CASTETGTGMNQPQHF.

V and J are TRBV7-9 and TRBJ2-1, with 8 bases fitting TRBD2. With V trimmed by 4 bases and J by 6 bases, 8 bases remained unmatched. The CDR3 runs 15 residues. The germline V gene has CDR1 SEHNR and CDR2 FQNEAQ (reference sequence). The CDR3 nucleotides read TGTGCCAGCAGCTCCTCGGGGGGGGACCCCAATGAGCAGTTCTTC. Its translation: CASSSSGGDPNEQFF.

This clone appeared a single time. The chain carries TRBV19 and TRBJ1-5; 9 bases align to TRBD1. This CDR3 has 15 amino acids. With 4 bases clipped from V and 5 bases from J, the junction kept 6 bases outside the gene matches. Germline CDR1 is LNHDA and CDR2 is SQIVND (reference sequence). The CDR3 region is CASSTGTGLDQPQHF. The CDR3 nucleotides are TGTGCCAGTAGTACTGGGACAGGGCTTGATCAGCCCCAGCATTTT.

The chain is built from TRBV10-3 and TRBJ1-5; no definite D call. Trimming took off 4 bases at V and 1 base at J, with 8 bases between the two ends. Germline lookup yields CDR1 ENHRY and CDR2 SYGVKD. The CDR3 runs 14 residues. CDR3 DNA: TGTGCCATCAGTGTGGGCCACAGCAATCAGCCCCAGCATTTT. Its translation is CAISVGHSNQPQHF.

The chain has TRBV5-1 and TRBJ2-2; 11 nucleotides agree with TRBD1. Germline-derived CDR1 and CDR2 are SGHRS and YFSETQ. Trimming removed 7 bases from V and 6 bases from J; junction bases left unmatched: 5. The CDR3 spans 14 residues. CDR3 DNA: TGCGCCAGCTTTGGACAGGGGGCGTCCGGGGAGCTGTTTTTT. The encoded protein is CASFGQGASGELFF. Together with reference TRBV5-1 and TRBJ2-2, the CDR3 gives the full variable domain: KAGVTQTPRYLIKTRGQQVTLSCSPISGHRSVSWYQQTPGQGLQFLFEYFSETQRNKGNFPGRFSGRQFSNSRSEMNVSTLELGDSALYLCASFGQGASGELFFGEGSRLTVL.

The chain couples TRBV3-1 (or the pseudogene TRBV3-2) to TRBJ2-2; 7 bases line up with TRBD1. Germline V gene lookup returns CDR1 LGHDT and CDR2 YNNKEL (reference sequence). The CDR3 is 15 residues long. V lost 2 bases, J lost 3 bases, and 3 bases stayed unmatched. CDR3 DNA sequence: TGTGCCAGCAGCCAAAGGGGGCCGGACACCGGGGAGCTGTTTTTT. Amino acids: CASSQRGPDTGELFF.

As DNA, the CDR3 is TGTGCCAGCAGCTTAGAACAGGGGCGGGGCGTCACTGAAGCTTTCTTT. The encoded protein is CASSLEQGRGVTEAFF. The chain uses TRBV7-9 and TRBJ1-1; 7 nucleotides align to TRBD1. Germline trimming cut 1 base from V and 4 bases from J; bases unmatched to any gene: 9. The CDR3 runs to 16 residues. The germline gives CDR1 SEHNR, CDR2 FQNEAQ (reference sequence). Filled out from reference TRBV7-9 and TRBJ1-1, the complete variable domain reads DTGVSQNPRHKITKRGQNVTFRCDPISEHNRLYWYRQTLGQGPEFLTYFQNEAQLEKSRLLSDRFSAERPKGSFSTLEIQRTEQGDSAMYLCASSLEQGRGVTEAFFGQGTRLTVV.

This clone was seen a few times. This chain connects TRBV6-5 to TRBJ1-2; D perhaps matches TRBD1 (6 bases). This CDR3 region has 14 residues. Trimming removed 6 bases from V and 5 bases from J, with 16 bases in between. From germline, CDR1 is MNHEY and CDR2 SVGAGI. The CDR3 DNA is TGTGCCAGCAGGTCTCGGGGGGCCGCTTATGGCTACACCTTC. Amino acid sequence: CASRSRGAAYGYTF.

The V gene is TRBV27, the J gene TRBJ2-7, with 10 bases aligning to TRBD1. The germline gives CDR1 MNHEY, CDR2 SMNVEV (reference sequence). The CDR3 covers 13 residues. V gave up 6 bases and J gave up 7 bases; unmatched junction bases: 6. The CDR3 loop is CASRLTGGSEQYF. The CDR3 DNA reads as TGTGCCAGCAGGTTGACAGGGGGCTCAGAGCAGTACTTC.

The rearrangement links TRBV15 to TRBJ1-1; D gene uncertain. V lost 0 bases to trimming and J lost 1 base, with 6 bases between them. The length of the CDR3 is 14 residues. Germline lookup yields CDR1 LNHNV and CDR2 YYDKDF (reference sequence). CDR3 residues: CATSRDSRNTEAFF. In DNA form, the CDR3 reads TGTGCCACCAGCAGAGATAGTAGGAACACTGAAGCTTTCTTT.

This sequence joins TRBV14 and TRBJ2-3; TRBD2 aligns across 11 bases. The ends lost 1 base at V and 4 bases at J; junction bases unmatched: 7. The germline gives CDR1 SGHDN, CDR2 FVKESK. CDR3 length: 17 amino acids. CDR3 sequence: CASSQVASGRYADTQYF. CDR3 nucleotides: TGTGCCAGCAGCCAAGTGGCTAGCGGGAGGTACGCAGATACGCAGTATTTT.